The rows below give T cell receptor beta chains drawn from one sample of a study of spatial heterogeneity in lung cancer. TCRdb itself ran the 5' RACE reads through MiXCR, one entry per CDR3 protein. The table records about 40,000 distinct CDR3 sequences, approximately 5.5% of them present only once. Sequencing used PBMCs, obtained at surgery. These TCRs come from a female donor with early-stage non-small cell lung cancer. Both conserved end residues are part of each CDR3. The D gene is left open where the match is weak. The size of a clone is reported for some rows only, either as once, few or many, or as a class for expanded clones.

j_call: TRBJ2-7; clone_size: many; v_call: TRBV12-3/TRBV12-4; d_call: -; cdr3_aa: CASNQGRRTYEQYF; cdr3_nt: TGTGCCAGCAACCAGGGCCGGCGAACCTACGAGCAGTACTTC
j_call: TRBJ2-7; clone_size: many; v_call: TRBV20-1; d_call: -; cdr3_aa: CSASREYEQYF; cdr3_nt: TGCAGTGCTAGTCGCGAATACGAGCAGTACTTC
j_call: TRBJ1-2; clone_size: few; v_call: TRBV28; d_call: TRBD1; cdr3_aa: CASSLRDRGLYGYTF; cdr3_nt: TGTGCCAGCAGTTTGCGGGACAGGGGGCTGTATGGCTACACCTTC
j_call: TRBJ2-1; clone_size: few; v_call: TRBV11-3; d_call: TRBD2; cdr3_aa: CASSARAGGVVLDEQFF; cdr3_nt: TGTGCCAGCAGCGCCCGAGCGGGGGGGGTGGTGCTGGATGAGCAGTTCTTC
j_call: TRBJ2-2; clone_size: many; v_call: TRBV20-1; d_call: -; cdr3_aa: CSARDAQRPGELFF; cdr3_nt: TGCAGTGCTAGAGATGCCCAGAGGCCCGGGGAGCTGTTTTTT
j_call: TRBJ2-7; clone_size: many; v_call: TRBV29-1; d_call: -; cdr3_aa: CSVELKDRIYEQYF; cdr3_nt: TGCAGCGTTGAATTGAAGGACAGAATTTACGAGCAGTACTTC
j_call: TRBJ1-2; clone_size: few; v_call: TRBV30; d_call: -; cdr3_aa: CALKKGGGYTF; cdr3_nt: TGTGCTCTAAAAAAGGGGGGCGGCTACACCTTC
j_call: TRBJ2-3; clone_size: many; v_call: TRBV5-1; d_call: TRBD2; cdr3_aa: CASSLPLLAGYDTQYF; cdr3_nt: TGCGCCAGCAGCTTGCCACTTCTAGCGGGGTACGATACGCAGTATTTT
j_call: TRBJ2-3; clone_size: few; v_call: TRBV6-1; d_call: -; cdr3_aa: CASSEGRASSTDTQYF; cdr3_nt: TGTGCCAGCAGTGAAGGTAGGGCCTCCAGCACAGATACGCAGTATTTT
j_call: TRBJ1-4; clone_size: -; v_call: TRBV5-1; d_call: -; cdr3_aa: CASSLAAGRVEKLFF; cdr3_nt: TGCGCCAGCAGCTTGGCGGCAGGGCGTGTCGAAAAACTGTTTTTT
j_call: TRBJ2-5; clone_size: few; v_call: TRBV9; d_call: -; cdr3_aa: CASSVQRRWRTQYF; cdr3_nt: TGTGCCAGCAGCGTCCAGAGGCGATGGCGGACCCAGTACTTC
j_call: TRBJ1-1; clone_size: many; v_call: TRBV18; d_call: -; cdr3_aa: CASSPFSQGNTEAFF; cdr3_nt: TGTGCCAGCTCCCCATTCAGTCAGGGGAACACTGAAGCTTTCTTT
j_call: TRBJ1-5; clone_size: many; v_call: TRBV29-1; d_call: -; cdr3_aa: CSGVFIGTRYNQPQHF; cdr3_nt: TGCAGCGGGGTATTTATCGGGACACGCTACAATCAGCCCCAGCATTTT
j_call: TRBJ2-1; clone_size: many; v_call: TRBV5-1; d_call: TRBD2; cdr3_aa: CASSLGTSGGRNEQFF; cdr3_nt: TGCGCCAGCAGCTTGGGGACTAGCGGGGGGAGGAATGAGCAGTTCTTC
j_call: TRBJ1-2; clone_size: few; v_call: TRBV5-4; d_call: TRBD1; cdr3_aa: CASSFSGTGSGYTF; cdr3_nt: TGTGCCAGCAGCTTCTCCGGGACAGGGAGTGGCTACACCTTC
j_call: TRBJ1-1; clone_size: many; v_call: TRBV9; d_call: -; cdr3_aa: CASSPPNSNTEAFF; cdr3_nt: TGTGCCAGCAGCCCACCCAACTCGAACACTGAAGCTTTCTTT
j_call: TRBJ1-2; clone_size: many; v_call: TRBV20-1; d_call: -; cdr3_aa: CSASLRLNYGYTF; cdr3_nt: TGCAGTGCTAGTTTACGGCTTAACTATGGCTACACCTTC
j_call: TRBJ2-1; clone_size: many; v_call: TRBV12-3/TRBV12-4; d_call: -; cdr3_aa: CASSLIARDEQFF; cdr3_nt: TGTGCCAGCAGTTTAATAGCTAGGGATGAGCAGTTCTTC
j_call: TRBJ1-2; clone_size: many; v_call: TRBV18; d_call: TRBD1; cdr3_aa: CASSPSGGGAESWGYTF; cdr3_nt: TGTGCCAGCTCACCGTCAGGAGGGGGCGCGGAATCGTGGGGCTACACCTTC
j_call: TRBJ2-7; clone_size: few; v_call: TRBV9; d_call: -; cdr3_aa: CASSVAGQSREQYF; cdr3_nt: TGTGCCAGCAGCGTGGCGGGGCAGAGTAGGGAGCAGTACTTC
j_call: TRBJ2-7; clone_size: many; v_call: TRBV20-1; d_call: -; cdr3_aa: CSARDPRPEEQYF; cdr3_nt: TGCAGTGCTAGAGATCCTCGGCCCGAGGAGCAGTACTTC
j_call: TRBJ2-7; clone_size: many; v_call: TRBV6-5; d_call: TRBD2; cdr3_aa: CASSYGGGSYEQYF; cdr3_nt: TGTGCCAGCAGTTATGGGGGGGGATCCTACGAGCAGTACTTC
j_call: TRBJ2-1; clone_size: -; v_call: TRBV4-2; d_call: -; cdr3_aa: CASSHARGAYNEQFF; cdr3_nt: TGTGCCAGCAGCCACGCTCGCGGTGCCTACAATGAGCAGTTCTTC
j_call: TRBJ2-1; clone_size: many; v_call: TRBV20-1; d_call: -; cdr3_aa: CSAREGGDEQFF; cdr3_nt: TGCAGTGCTAGAGAGGGTGGCGATGAGCAGTTCTTC
j_call: TRBJ2-5; clone_size: few; v_call: TRBV5-6; d_call: -; cdr3_aa: CASSTSYGETQYF; cdr3_nt: TGTGCCAGCAGCACTTCGTATGGGGAGACCCAGTACTTC
j_call: TRBJ2-4; clone_size: many; v_call: TRBV20-1; d_call: TRBD2; cdr3_aa: CSASLASGGPGQNIQYF; cdr3_nt: TGCAGTGCAAGCCTAGCTAGCGGGGGGCCCGGCCAAAACATTCAGTACTTC
j_call: TRBJ1-6; clone_size: many; v_call: TRBV6-6; d_call: -; cdr3_aa: CASSYRDGPPLHF; cdr3_nt: TGTGCCAGCAGTTACAGGGACGGGCCACCCCTCCACTTT
j_call: TRBJ1-2; clone_size: few; v_call: TRBV12-3/TRBV12-4; d_call: TRBD1; cdr3_aa: CASSYGTGSYGYTF; cdr3_nt: TGTGCCAGCAGTTATGGGACAGGCTCCTATGGCTACACCTTC
j_call: TRBJ1-4; clone_size: few; v_call: TRBV4-2; d_call: TRBD1; cdr3_aa: CASSQDLTTGATNEKLFF; cdr3_nt: TGTGCCAGCAGCCAAGATCTCACGACAGGGGCAACTAATGAAAAACTGTTTTTT
j_call: TRBJ2-5; clone_size: -; v_call: TRBV7-9; d_call: -; cdr3_aa: CASSLEGRETQYF; cdr3_nt: TGTGCCAGCAGCTTAGAGGGCAGGGAGACCCAGTACTTC
j_call: TRBJ2-5; clone_size: -; v_call: TRBV6-5; d_call: -; cdr3_aa: CASSPVGAPLQTQYF; cdr3_nt: TGTGCCAGCAGCCCTGTGGGGGCCCCGTTACAGACCCAGTACTTC
j_call: TRBJ2-1; clone_size: many; v_call: TRBV18; d_call: -; cdr3_aa: CASSPRDRGPSEQFF; cdr3_nt: TGTGCCAGCTCACCACGGGACCGAGGCCCCAGTGAGCAGTTCTTC
j_call: TRBJ1-2; clone_size: few; v_call: TRBV6-1; d_call: TRBD1; cdr3_aa: CASSESDRDYGYTF; cdr3_nt: TGTGCCAGCAGTGAATCGGACAGGGACTATGGCTACACCTTC
j_call: TRBJ2-3; clone_size: many; v_call: TRBV7-6; d_call: TRBD2; cdr3_aa: CASALAADTQYF; cdr3_nt: TGTGCCAGCGCGCTAGCGGCAGATACGCAGTATTTT
j_call: TRBJ1-4; clone_size: -; v_call: TRBV19; d_call: -; cdr3_aa: CASSDGQTTNEKLFF; cdr3_nt: TGTGCCAGTAGCGACGGACAAACAACTAATGAAAAACTGTTTTTT
j_call: TRBJ1-3; clone_size: many; v_call: TRBV6-5; d_call: TRBD1; cdr3_aa: CASRYRGPGNTIYF; cdr3_nt: TGTGCCAGCAGATACAGGGGGCCTGGAAACACCATATATTTT
j_call: TRBJ2-5; clone_size: few; v_call: TRBV28; d_call: TRBD2; cdr3_aa: CASSSPPGAALGGGVQETQYF; cdr3_nt: TGTGCCAGCAGTTCCCCCCCAGGGGCAGCCCTTGGCGGGGGGGTCCAAGAGACCCAGTACTTC
j_call: TRBJ1-1; clone_size: many; v_call: TRBV20-1; d_call: -; cdr3_aa: CSASRPGAVGNTEAFF; cdr3_nt: TGCAGTGCTAGTCGGCCCGGAGCGGTGGGGAACACTGAAGCTTTCTTT
j_call: TRBJ2-4; clone_size: many; v_call: TRBV7-3; d_call: -; cdr3_aa: CASSLEAAKAKNIQYF; cdr3_nt: TGTGCCAGCAGCTTAGAGGCAGCTAAAGCCAAAAACATTCAGTACTTC
j_call: TRBJ1-5; clone_size: many; v_call: TRBV6-1; d_call: TRBD1; cdr3_aa: CASSSRTGVRSNQPQHF; cdr3_nt: TGTGCCAGCAGTAGTCGGACAGGGGTACGGAGCAATCAGCCCCAGCATTTT
j_call: TRBJ1-1; clone_size: many; v_call: TRBV20-1; d_call: -; cdr3_aa: CSARGTAEAFF; cdr3_nt: TGCAGTGCTCGAGGGACGGCTGAAGCTTTCTTT
j_call: TRBJ1-1; clone_size: many; v_call: TRBV29-1; d_call: -; cdr3_aa: CSVESFQDTEAFF; cdr3_nt: TGCAGCGTTGAATCCTTCCAGGACACTGAAGCTTTCTTT
j_call: TRBJ2-6; clone_size: many; v_call: TRBV5-1; d_call: -; cdr3_aa: CASSLPTGANVLTF; cdr3_nt: TGCGCCAGCAGCTTACCCACTGGGGCCAACGTCCTGACTTTC
j_call: TRBJ2-5; clone_size: many; v_call: TRBV18; d_call: -; cdr3_aa: CASSPQTGFETQYF; cdr3_nt: TGTGCCAGCTCACCACAAACAGGGTTCGAGACCCAGTACTTC